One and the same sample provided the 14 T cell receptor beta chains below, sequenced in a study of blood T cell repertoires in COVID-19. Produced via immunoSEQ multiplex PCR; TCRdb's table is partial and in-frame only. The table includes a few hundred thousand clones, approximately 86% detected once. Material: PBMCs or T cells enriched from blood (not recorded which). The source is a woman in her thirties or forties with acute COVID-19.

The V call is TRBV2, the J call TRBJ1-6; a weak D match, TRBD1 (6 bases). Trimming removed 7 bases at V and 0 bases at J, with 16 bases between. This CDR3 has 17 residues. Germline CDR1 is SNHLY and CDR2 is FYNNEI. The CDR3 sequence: CASNTGQLSSYNSPLHF. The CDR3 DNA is TGTGCCAGCAACACCGGACAGCTGAGCTCCTATAATTCACCCCTCCACTTT.

CDR3 in amino acids: CASRQGIKQPQHF. For the CDR3, the DNA is TGTGCCAGCAGACAGGGGATTAAACAGCCCCAGCATTTT. The chain combines TRBV28 with TRBJ1-5; TRBD1 matches at 7 bases. The CDR3 extends over 13 amino acids. Germline values: CDR1 MDHEN, CDR2 SYDVKM. V was pared by 6 bases and J by 7 bases, with 6 bases of the junction left unmatched.

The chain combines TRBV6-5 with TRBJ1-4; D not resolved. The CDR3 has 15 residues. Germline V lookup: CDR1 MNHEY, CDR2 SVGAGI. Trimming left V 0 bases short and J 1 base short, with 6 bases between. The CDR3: CASSYSGVTNEKLFF. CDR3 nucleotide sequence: TGTGCCAGCAGTTACTCGGGAGTAACTAATGAAAAACTGTTTTTT.

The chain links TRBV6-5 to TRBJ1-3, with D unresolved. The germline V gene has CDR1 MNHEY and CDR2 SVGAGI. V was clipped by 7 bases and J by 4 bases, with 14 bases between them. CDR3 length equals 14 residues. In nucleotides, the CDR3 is TGTGCCAGCATGACGGGAGTATGGGGAAACACCATATATTTT. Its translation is CASMTGVWGNTIYF.

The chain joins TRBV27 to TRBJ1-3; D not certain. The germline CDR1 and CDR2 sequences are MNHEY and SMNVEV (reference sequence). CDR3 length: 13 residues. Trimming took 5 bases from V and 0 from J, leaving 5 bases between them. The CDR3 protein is CASSRGSGNTIYF. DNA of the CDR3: TGTGCCAGCAGTCGCGGCTCTGGAAACACCATATATTTT.

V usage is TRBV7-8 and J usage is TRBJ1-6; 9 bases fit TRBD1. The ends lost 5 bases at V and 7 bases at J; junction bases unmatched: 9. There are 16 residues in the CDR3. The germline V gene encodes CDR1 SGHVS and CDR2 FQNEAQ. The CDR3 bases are TGTGCCAGCAGCCCAACGGACAGGGGTTGGAATTCACCCCTCCACTTT. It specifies CASSPTDRGWNSPLHF.

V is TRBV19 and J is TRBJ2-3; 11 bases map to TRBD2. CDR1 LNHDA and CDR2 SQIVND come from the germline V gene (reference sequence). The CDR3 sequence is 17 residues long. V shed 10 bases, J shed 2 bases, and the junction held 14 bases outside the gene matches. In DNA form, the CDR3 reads TGTGCCACCAAATTAAGTTTAGCGGGAGGGGACACAGATACGCAGTATTTT. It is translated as CATKLSLAGGDTDTQYF.

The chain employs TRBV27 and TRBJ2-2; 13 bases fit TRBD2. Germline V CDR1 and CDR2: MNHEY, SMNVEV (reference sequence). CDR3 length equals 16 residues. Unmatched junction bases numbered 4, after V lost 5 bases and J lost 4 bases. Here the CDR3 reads CASSMGLAGFTGELFF. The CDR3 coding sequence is TGTGCCAGCAGTATGGGACTAGCGGGGTTCACCGGGGAGCTGTTTTTT.

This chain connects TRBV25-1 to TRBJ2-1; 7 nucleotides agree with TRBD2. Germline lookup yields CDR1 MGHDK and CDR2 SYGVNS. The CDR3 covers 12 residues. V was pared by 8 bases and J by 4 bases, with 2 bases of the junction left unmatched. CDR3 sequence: CASGGGYNEQFF. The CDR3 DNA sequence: TGTGCCAGCGGCGGGGGTTACAATGAGCAGTTCTTC.

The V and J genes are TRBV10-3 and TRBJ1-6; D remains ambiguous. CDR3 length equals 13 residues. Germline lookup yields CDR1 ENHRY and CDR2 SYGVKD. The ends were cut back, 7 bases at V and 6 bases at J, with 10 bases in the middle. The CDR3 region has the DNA TGTGCCATCAAAACAGACCTTAATTCACCCCTCCACTTT. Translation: CAIKTDLNSPLHF.

In nucleotides, the CDR3 is TGTGCCAGCAGCTCCACTAGCGGGAGTACTGGGGAGCTGTTTTTT. Translation gives CASSSTSGSTGELFF. The rearrangement links TRBV7-2 to TRBJ2-2, with 11 bases identical to TRBD2. With V trimmed by 4 bases and J by 8 bases, 6 bases remained unmatched. Per the germline V gene, CDR1 is SGHTA and CDR2 is FQGNSA. CDR3 length: 15 residues.

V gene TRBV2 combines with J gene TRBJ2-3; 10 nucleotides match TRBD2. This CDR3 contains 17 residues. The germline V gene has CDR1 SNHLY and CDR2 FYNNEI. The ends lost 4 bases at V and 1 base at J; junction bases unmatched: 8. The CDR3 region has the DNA TGTGCCAGCAGTGTAATGGGAACTAGCGGGGGCACAGATACGCAGTATTTT. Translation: CASSVMGTSGGTDTQYF.

The CDR3 here is CASSLPRGDEQYF. CDR3 in DNA: TGTGCCAGCAGCTTACCCCGAGGCGACGAGCAGTACTTC. This rearrangement joins TRBV5-4 to TRBJ2-7; D gene ambiguous. The CDR3 spans 13 residues. Germline CDR1 SGHNT, CDR2 YYREEE (reference sequence). Trimming cost V 2 bases and J 5 bases, with 11 bases left between them.

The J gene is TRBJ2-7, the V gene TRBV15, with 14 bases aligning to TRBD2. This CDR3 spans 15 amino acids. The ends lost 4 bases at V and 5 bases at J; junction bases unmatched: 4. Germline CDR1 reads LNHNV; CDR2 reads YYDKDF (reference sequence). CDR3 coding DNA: TGTGCCACCAGCACTGGGACTAGCGGGAGTAACGAGCAGTACTTC. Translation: CATSTGTSGSNEQYF.